Listed below are T cell receptor beta chains from one sample, sequenced in a study of cytomegalovirus exposure and HLA in healthy donors. Repertoires were generated with immunoSEQ multiplex PCR, while TCRdb's copy carries only in-frame clones and drops some. Of around 120,000 clones detected, about four fifths appear once; the ten largest clones hold more than 7%. Sequences were obtained from PBMCs. These receptors came from a female donor in good health and CMV-seropositive. CDR3s include the opening cysteine and the closing phenylalanine or tryptophan. The order of the fields is CDR3 length, V gene, D gene, J gene, clone size, CDR3 protein, CDR3 DNA. A D gene is named only where the DNA matches it firmly. The listing skips clone size in some rows; elsewhere it reads once, few, many or a size class.

>13|TRBV28|NA|TRBJ1-2|NA
CASRRTGSYGYTF
TGTGCCAGCAGACGGACGGGAAGCTATGGCTACACCTTC
>13|TRBV30|NA|TRBJ1-1|NA
CAWNLQGNTEAFF
TGTGCCTGGAATCTACAGGGTAACACTGAAGCTTTCTTT
>14|TRBV5-6|TRBD1|TRBJ1-2|NA
CASSLGTGGYGYTF
TGTGCCAGCAGCTTGGGGACAGGGGGATATGGCTACACCTTC
>15|TRBV7-9|NA|TRBJ1-4|NA
CASSLVPGVGEKLFF
TGTGCCAGCAGCTTAGTCCCAGGGGTTGGGGAAAAACTGTTTTTT
>17|TRBV7-2|TRBD1|TRBJ2-6|NA
CASSLTGVASGANVLTF
TGTGCCAGCAGCTTAACAGGGGTGGCGTCTGGGGCCAACGTCCTGACTTTC
>14|TRBV7-8|TRBD1|TRBJ2-7|NA
CASIHGTGKSEQYF
TGTGCCAGCATCCACGGGACAGGGAAGTCGGAGCAGTACTTC
>17|TRBV7-6|TRBD1|TRBJ2-3|few
CASSLVGVGQGEELQYF
TGTGCCAGCAGCTTAGTAGGGGTCGGACAGGGGGAGGAACTGCAGTATTTT
>17|TRBV4-2|TRBD2|TRBJ2-3|NA
CASSQVGLAENTDTQYF
TGTGCCAGCAGCCAAGTAGGACTAGCGGAAAACACAGATACGCAGTATTTT
>15|TRBV19|TRBD1|TRBJ1-5|NA
CASSIGQGGGQPQHF
TGTGCCAGTAGTATTGGACAGGGAGGCGGTCAGCCCCAGCATTTT
>15|TRBV6-1|TRBD1|TRBJ2-5|NA
CASSIRDRRQETQYF
TGTGCCAGCAGCATCCGGGACAGGCGCCAAGAGACCCAGTACTTC
>15|TRBV28|NA|TRBJ1-3|NA
CASSLSREFVNTIYF
TGTGCCAGCAGTTTATCCAGGGAATTTGTAAACACCATATATTTT
>15|TRBV19|NA|TRBJ1-5|once
CASSILGQRHQPQHF
TGTGCCAGTAGTATCCTCGGACAGAGGCATCAGCCCCAGCATTTT
>16|TRBV5-6|NA|TRBJ2-5|once
CASSPGIRVGGETQYF
TGTGCCAGCAGCCCGGGAATCAGGGTCGGAGGGGAGACCCAGTACTTC
>13|TRBV27|NA|TRBJ1-1|NA
CASGTKVNTEAFF
TGTGCCAGCGGGACAAAGGTTAACACTGAAGCTTTCTTT
>15|TRBV6-1|TRBD1|TRBJ2-1|NA
CASSELGQAYNEQFF
TGTGCCAGCAGTGAACTTGGACAGGCATACAATGAGCAGTTCTTC
>16|TRBV16|NA|TRBJ1-1|NA
CASSQSGVQGGIEAFF
TGTGCCAGCAGCCAATCCGGCGTCCAGGGTGGTATTGAAGCTTTCTTT
>16|TRBV5-1|NA|TRBJ1-1|NA
CASSLRQATMNTEAFF
TGCGCCAGCAGCCTCAGACAGGCGACGATGAACACTGAAGCTTTCTTT
>13|TRBV18|NA|TRBJ1-1|NA
CASSWDMNTEAFF
TGTGCCAGCTCGTGGGACATGAACACTGAAGCTTTCTTT
>15|TRBV7-2|NA|TRBJ1-5|NA
CASSLDHSGNQPQHF
TGTGCCAGCAGCTTAGATCACAGTGGCAATCAGCCCCAGCATTTT
>11|TRBV30|TRBD1|TRBJ1-3|NA
CAWEQGNTIYF
TGTGCCTGGGAACAGGGGAACACCATATATTTT
>16|TRBV6-5|NA|TRBJ2-3|NA
CASSYSKALGGDTQYF
TGTGCCAGCAGTTACTCGAAAGCTTTGGGGGGAGATACGCAGTATTTT
>14|TRBV9|NA|TRBJ2-3|NA
CASSVGLSTDTQYF
TGTGCCAGCAGCGTAGGACTTAGCACAGATACGCAGTATTTT
>16|TRBV5-4|TRBD2|TRBJ2-5|NA
CASSELSGLATETQYF
TGTGCCAGCAGCGAGTTATCGGGACTAGCGACAGAGACCCAGTACTTC
>12|TRBV30|TRBD1|TRBJ2-7|NA
CAWITGGYEQYF
TGTGCCTGGATCACAGGGGGTTACGAGCAGTACTTC
>18|TRBV11-1|TRBD2|TRBJ2-7|NA
CASSPVSSGGLLPYEQYF
TGTGCCAGCAGCCCTGTGAGTAGCGGGGGCCTCCTTCCCTACGAGCAGTACTTC
>14|TRBV5-4|NA|TRBJ1-1|NA
CASSLGQGGDVAFF
TGTGCCAGCAGCTTGGGGCAGGGAGGCGATGTAGCTTTCTTT
>15|TRBV4-1|TRBD2|TRBJ2-7|NA
CASSQNLAGDYEQYF
TGCGCCAGCAGCCAAAACCTAGCGGGGGACTACGAGCAGTACTTC
>15|TRBV5-1|TRBD1|TRBJ1-6|NA
CASSLSGTVNSPLHF
TGCGCCAGCAGCTTATCCGGGACAGTTAATTCACCCCTCCACTTT
>13|TRBV27|NA|TRBJ2-5|NA
CASSFGGAETQYF
TGTGCCAGCAGTTTCGGAGGGGCTGAGACCCAGTACTTC
>15|TRBV5-1|TRBD1|TRBJ1-2|NA
CASSGPGQGPYGYTF
TGCGCCAGCAGCGGACCGGGACAGGGGCCCTATGGCTACACCTTC
>13|TRBV30|TRBD1|TRBJ1-4|once
CAWSTGGDEKLFF
TGTGCCTGGAGTACAGGGGGCGATGAAAAACTGTTTTTT
>14|TRBV6-5|TRBD1|TRBJ2-5|NA
CASRPPGQRETQYF
TGTGCCAGCAGACCGCCGGGACAGCGAGAGACCCAGTACTTC
>14|TRBV27|TRBD1|TRBJ2-7|NA
CASSLGPGGVEQYF
TGTGCCAGCAGTTTAGGTCCAGGGGGAGTCGAGCAGTACTTC
>13|TRBV15|NA|TRBJ1-1|NA
CATGQMVDTEAFF
TGTGCCACCGGTCAGATGGTGGACACTGAAGCTTTCTTT
>14|TRBV21-1|NA|TRBJ2-7|NA
CASSKGQSSGKQYF
TGTGCCAGCAGCAAGGGACAGTCAAGTGGTAAGCAGTACTTC
>14|TRBV7-9|TRBD1|TRBJ2-5|once
CASSSGQGQETQYF
TGTGCCAGCAGCTCAGGACAGGGCCAGGAGACCCAGTACTTC
>15|TRBV6-1|NA|TRBJ1-4|NA
CASSADRPIFEKLFF
TGTGCCAGCAGTGCCGACAGGCCTATCTTTGAAAAACTGTTTTTT
>11|TRBV2|NA|TRBJ2-7|NA
CASSPTYEQYF
TGTGCCAGCAGTCCAACCTACGAGCAGTACTTC
>17|TRBV25-1|NA|TRBJ2-2|NA
CASSDSPPGQNTGELFF
TGTGCCAGCAGTGATTCCCCCCCGGGACAGAACACCGGGGAGCTGTTTTTT
>14|TRBV4-3|TRBD2|TRBJ2-5|NA
CASSQVSGEGTQYF
TGCGCCAGCAGCCAAGTCTCTGGGGAGGGGACCCAGTACTTC
>15|TRBV5-4|TRBD1|TRBJ2-7|NA
CASRLQGDGTYEQYF
TGTGCCAGCAGACTACAGGGGGATGGGACCTACGAGCAGTACTTC
>14|TRBV7-3|NA|TRBJ2-2|few
CASKSNPNTGELFF
TGTGCCAGCAAGAGTAATCCGAACACCGGGGAGCTGTTTTTT
>14|TRBV4-3|TRBD2|TRBJ2-7|NA
CASSRSGGGNEQYF
TGCGCCAGCAGCCGCAGCGGGGGGGGGAACGAGCAGTACTTC
>15|TRBV6-5|TRBD2|TRBJ2-7|once
CASSGLAGAFYEQYF
TGTGCCAGCAGCGGACTAGCGGGGGCCTTCTACGAGCAGTACTTC
>14|TRBV5-4|TRBD2|TRBJ2-5|few
CASSPRTSVETQYF
TGTGCCAGCAGCCCCCGGACTAGCGTGGAGACCCAGTACTTC
>14|TRBV29-1|TRBD1|TRBJ1-5|NA
CSVSGGAAGQPQHF
TGCAGCGTCTCAGGGGGCGCGGCAGGTCAGCCCCAGCATTTT
>14|TRBV6-1|NA|TRBJ1-6|few
CASRGSSYNSPLHF
TGTGCCAGCAGGGGGAGCTCCTATAATTCACCCCTCCACTTT
>14|TRBV5-1|TRBD1|TRBJ1-1|NA
CASSRDRVDTEAFF
TGCGCCAGCAGCCGCGACAGGGTGGACACTGAAGCTTTCTTT
>18|TRBV4-3|TRBD2|TRBJ2-1|NA
CASSQDSASGGAYNEQFF
TGCGCCAGCAGCCAAGATTCGGCTAGCGGGGGGGCCTACAATGAGCAGTTCTTC
>14|TRBV5-6|NA|TRBJ2-5|NA
CASSPWRGRETQYF
TGTGCCAGCAGCCCCTGGCGGGGACGGGAGACCCAGTACTTC
>18|TRBV4-1|NA|TRBJ2-6|once
CASGSVTGYDSGANVLTF
TGCGCCAGCGGTTCCGTAACAGGGTACGACTCTGGGGCCAACGTCCTGACTTTC
>14|TRBV5-6|TRBD1|TRBJ1-3|few
CASSPRDSGNTIYF
TGTGCCAGCAGCCCCCGGGACAGTGGAAACACCATATATTTT